Each of the 16 T cell receptor beta chains below was sequenced from the same sample in a study of T-cell reconstitution after alpha-beta-depleted transplantation in children. TCRbeta library construction was performed incorporating unique molecular identifiers. MiXCR was run by TCRdb on the PCR reads, yielding one entry per CDR3 protein. Found here are about 980,000 distinct CDR3 sequences, under 30% of them singletons; the top ten hold approximately 30%. The sequencing used PBMCs, mostly from graft donor cells, collected 360 days after TCRalphabeta/CD19-depleted stem cell transplant. The receptors derive from a boy in the first two years of life who had a stem cell transplant for SCID, so the T cells may come from the graft donor.

The sample holds a few counts of this clonotype. The chain joins TRBV5-1 to TRBJ2-7; tentative D call: TRBD2 (5 bases). The CDR3 has 14 amino acids. Per the germline V gene, CDR1 is SGHRS and CDR2 is YFSETQ. V was shortened by 1 base and J by 6 bases, with 14 bases between the two germline ends. CDR3 sequence reads: CASSLFPGLGEQYF. The CDR3 bases are TGCGCCAGCAGCTTGTTCCCGGGGTTGGGCGAGCAGTACTTC. The full variable domain, rest sourced from reference TRBV5-1 and TRBJ2-7, is KAGVTQTPRYLIKTRGQQVTLSCSPISGHRSVSWYQQTPGQGLQFLFEYFSETQRNKGNFPGRFSGRQFSNSRSEMNVSTLELGDSALYLCASSLFPGLGEQYFGPGTRLTVT.

This clonotype has more than one count but fewer than ten. The J gene is TRBJ1-6, the V gene TRBV4-1; TRBD1 agrees at 8 bases. V dropped 3 bases and J dropped 9; count of bases not matched to a gene: 7. The CDR3 loop spans 15 amino acids. CDR1 is MGHRA and CDR2 is YSYEKL in the germline V gene. The CDR3 is CASSQQGTGGSPLHF. In DNA form, the CDR3 reads TGCGCCAGCAGCCAGCAAGGGACAGGAGGTTCACCCCTCCACTTT.

The CDR3 protein is CASSSTGLDGYTF. In DNA, the CDR3 is TGTGCCAGCAGCTCGACAGGGCTTGATGGCTACACCTTC. V is TRBV12-3 or TRBV12-4 and J is TRBJ1-2, with TRBD1 matching 7 bases. This CDR3 comprises 13 residues. Germline trimming cut 6 bases from V and 6 bases from J; bases unmatched to any gene: 7.

This clonotype came up many times. The V and J genes are TRBV4-2 and TRBJ2-2; a possible D gene is TRBD2 (6 bases). The CDR3 sequence is 15 residues long. Trimming pared 4 bases from V and 6 bases from J, leaving 15 bases between. In germline, CDR1 is LGHNA, CDR2 YNFKEQ. The CDR3 loop is CASSPTEGIPGELFF. Written as DNA, the CDR3 is TGTGCCAGCAGCCCAACGGAGGGGATTCCCGGGGAGCTGTTTTTT.

This clonotype was counted a few times. The V call is TRBV2, the J call TRBJ2-3; TRBD2 matches at 9 bases. The CDR3 sequence is 15 residues long. After removal of 6 bases from V and 2 bases from J, the junction contained 6 bases not matched to a gene. The germline V gene has CDR1 SNHLY and CDR2 FYNNEI. CDR3 bases: TGTGCCAGCAGCGGACAGCGGGGGGCCACAGATACGCAGTATTTT. It codes for CASSGQRGATDTQYF.

The rearrangement joins TRBV11-2 to TRBJ1-1; maybe TRBD1 (6 bases). The CDR3 has 14 residues. Germline CDR1 and CDR2: SGHAT and FQNNGV. V was shortened by 5 bases and J by 9 bases, with 19 bases between the two germline ends. Here the CDR3 reads CASSLRTAGGQAFF. For the CDR3, the DNA is TGTGCCAGCAGCCTAAGGACAGCGGGGGGACAAGCTTTCTTT.

CDR3 sequence reads: CASSPIRRRAEKLFF. CDR3 DNA sequence: TGTGCCAGCAGCCCTATTCGGCGTCGCGCTGAAAAACTGTTTTTT. The V call is TRBV7-8, the J call TRBJ1-4, with D unclear. Germline V CDR1 and CDR2: SGHVS, FQNEAQ. V lost 5 bases, J lost 7 bases, and 17 bases lay in between. The length of the CDR3 is 15 residues. Combining the CDR3 with reference TRBV7-8 and TRBJ1-4 gives the whole variable domain GAGVSQSPRYKVAKRGQDVALRCDPISGHVSLFWYQQALGQGPEFLTYFQNEAQLDKSGLPSDRFFAERPEGSVSTLKIQRTQQEDSAVYLCASSPIRRRAEKLFFGSGTQLSVL.

Notes on this clonotype: Here the CDR3 omits its conserved ending phenylalanine or tryptophan, so a read error is the likely source. The chain recombines TRBV5-5 with TRBJ1-4; TRBD1 is a possible D gene (5 bases). The CDR3 length is 15 residues. The V end was cut by 4 bases, the J end by 8 bases, with 18 bases between. Per the germline V gene, CDR1 is SGHKS and CDR2 is YYEKEE (reference sequence). Here the CDR3 DNA reads TGTGCCAGCAGCCAAGATCTGGGGCGGAGGGAAAAACTGTTTTCT. Encoded protein: CASSQDLGRREKLFS.

The rearrangement links TRBV20-1 to TRBJ2-5; weak D call: TRBD2 (6 bases). CDR1 is DFQATT, CDR2 SNEGSKA, per germline (reference sequence). The V end was cut by 2 bases, the J end by 3 bases, with 13 bases between. CDR3 length equals 14 residues. The CDR3 reads CSARRWGGEETQYF. In DNA, the CDR3 is TGCAGTGCTAGAAGGTGGGGCGGGGAAGAGACCCAGTACTTC.

The chain is built from TRBV9 and TRBJ2-1, with 7 bases lining up with TRBD1. This CDR3 comprises 15 residues. The germline V gene has CDR1 SGDLS and CDR2 YYNGEE. The ends lost 0 bases at V and 5 bases at J; junction bases unmatched: 5. The CDR3 here is CASSVVGQENNEQFF. DNA for the CDR3: TGTGCCAGCAGCGTAGTAGGACAGGAAAACAATGAGCAGTTCTTC.

With regard to this clonotype: This may be a read error, as it is one base from a much larger clone. The chain uses TRBV9 and TRBJ2-3; 9 bases are a match to TRBD2. Germline V gene data show CDR1 as SGDLS and CDR2 as YYNGEE. The ends lost 4 bases at V and 1 base at J; junction bases unmatched: 7. The CDR3 sequence is 16 residues long. CDR3 bases: TGTGCCAGCAGCCCAAGGGCTAGCGGGGGCACAGATACGCAGTATTTT. Its translation is CASSPRASGGTDTQYF. Combining the CDR3 with reference TRBV9 and TRBJ2-3 gives the whole variable domain DSGVTQTPKHLITATGQRVTLRCSPRSGDLSVYWYQQSLDQGLQFLIQYYNGEERAKGNILERFSAQQFPDLHSELNLSSLELGDSALYFCASSPRASGGTDTQYFGPGTRLTVL.

This clonotype turned up a few times. V usage is TRBV12-3 or TRBV12-4 and J usage is TRBJ2-3, with D possibly being TRBD1 (6 bases). Trimming stripped 2 bases from V and 0 bases from J, with 12 bases between. The length of the CDR3 is 16 residues. DNA of the CDR3: TGTGCCAGCAGTTTAATCCCAGGGGCTAGCACAGATACGCAGTATTTT. Translation gives CASSLIPGASTDTQYF.

This clonotype has more than one count but fewer than ten. The chain carries TRBV4-1 and TRBJ2-7, with 8 bases matching TRBD1. The V gene end was trimmed by 2 bases and the J gene end by 4 bases; junction bases not matched to a gene: 7. CDR1 is MGHRA, CDR2 YSYEKL, per germline. The CDR3 covers 15 residues. The CDR3 loop is CASSQYSDRGYEQYF. The CDR3 region has the DNA TGCGCCAGCAGCCAATATTCCGACAGGGGTTACGAGCAGTACTTC.

This chain links TRBV4-2 with TRBJ2-5; D unresolved. The CDR3 is 13 residues long. Germline lookup yields CDR1 LGHNA and CDR2 YNFKEQ. Trimming shortened V by 1 base and J by 4 bases, and 7 bases separated the two germline ends. CDR3: CASSQVSGETQYF. In nucleotides, the CDR3 is TGTGCCAGCAGCCAAGTTTCGGGAGAGACCCAGTACTTC.

This clonotype was counted ten times or more. This rearrangement joins TRBV7-3 to TRBJ2-1; either TRBD1 or TRBD2 may supply D (5 bases each). The CDR3 totals 13 residues. The V end was cut by 5 bases, the J end by 5 bases, with 10 bases between. CDR1 is SGHTA and CDR2 is FQGTGA in the germline V gene. The CDR3 protein is CASSTWGNNEQFF. DNA for the CDR3: TGTGCCAGCAGCACTTGGGGGAACAATGAGCAGTTCTTC.

The chain links TRBV3-1 to TRBJ2-3; D gene unclear. This CDR3 has 15 residues. Germline CDR1 is LGHDT and CDR2 is YNNKEL (reference sequence). V lost 1 base to trimming and J lost 5 bases, with 13 bases between them. The CDR3 loop reads CASSQGLAPGDTQYF. As DNA, the CDR3 is TGTGCCAGCAGCCAAGGGTTGGCCCCGGGAGATACGCAGTATTTT.